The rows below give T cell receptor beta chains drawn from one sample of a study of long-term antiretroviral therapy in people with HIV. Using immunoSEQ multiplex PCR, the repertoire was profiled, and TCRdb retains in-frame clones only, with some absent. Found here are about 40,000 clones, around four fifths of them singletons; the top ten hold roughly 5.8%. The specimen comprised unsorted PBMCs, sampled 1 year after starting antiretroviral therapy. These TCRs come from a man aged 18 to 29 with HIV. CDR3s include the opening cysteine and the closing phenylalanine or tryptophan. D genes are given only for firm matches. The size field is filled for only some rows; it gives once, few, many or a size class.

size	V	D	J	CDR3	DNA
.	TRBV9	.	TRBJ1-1	CASSAQAFTEAFF	TGTGCCAGCAGCGCTCAAGCTTTCACTGAAGCTTTCTTT
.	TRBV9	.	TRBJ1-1	CASSVEGRNTEAFF	TGTGCCAGCAGCGTAGAGGGTAGGAACACTGAAGCTTTCTTT
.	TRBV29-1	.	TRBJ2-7	CSVGQLSYEQYF	TGCAGCGTTGGCCAGCTCTCCTACGAGCAGTACTTC
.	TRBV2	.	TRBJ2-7	CASNEYPHEQYF	TGTGCCAGCAACGAATACCCTCACGAGCAGTACTTC
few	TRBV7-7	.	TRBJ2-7	CASSLAESYEQYF	TGTGCCAGCAGCTTAGCTGAGTCCTACGAGCAGTACTTC
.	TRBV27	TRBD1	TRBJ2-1	CASSEDEDRDYNEQFF	TGTGCCAGCAGTGAGGACGAGGACAGGGACTACAATGAGCAGTTCTTC
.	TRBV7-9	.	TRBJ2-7	CASSFAYSYEQYF	TGTGCCAGCAGCTTTGCATACTCCTACGAGCAGTACTTC
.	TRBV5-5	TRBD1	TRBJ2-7	CASSLVSGTGGSYEQYF	TGTGCCAGCAGCTTGGTTTCAGGGACAGGGGGCTCCTACGAGCAGTACTTC
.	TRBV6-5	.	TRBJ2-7	CASSYDYDEQYF	TGTGCCAGCAGTTACGATTACGACGAGCAGTACTTC
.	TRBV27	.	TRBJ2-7	CASSLMGGEQYF	TGTGCCAGCAGTTTAATGGGCGGCGAGCAGTACTTC
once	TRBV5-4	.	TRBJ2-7	CASSLREGYEQYF	TGTGCCAGCAGCTTGCGGGAAGGCTACGAGCAGTACTTC
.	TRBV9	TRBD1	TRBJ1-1	CASSAGTGGRLNTEAFF	TGTGCCAGCAGCGCCGGGACAGGGGGTAGACTGAACACTGAAGCTTTCTTT
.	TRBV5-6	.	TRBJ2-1	CASSLVGFNEQFF	TGTGCCAGCAGCTTGGTAGGGTTCAATGAGCAGTTCTTC
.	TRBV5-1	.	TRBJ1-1	CASSLGQINTEAFF	TGCGCCAGCAGCTTGGGACAGATTAACACTGAAGCTTTCTTT
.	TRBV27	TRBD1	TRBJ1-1	CASSSENRGHTEAFF	TGTGCCAGCAGTTCCGAAAACAGGGGACACACTGAAGCTTTCTTT
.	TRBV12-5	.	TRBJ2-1	CASGSQDEQFF	TGTGCTAGTGGTTCCCAGGATGAGCAGTTCTTC
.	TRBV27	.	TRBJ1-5	CASSLTENSNQPQHF	TGTGCCAGCAGTTTGACAGAGAATAGCAATCAGCCCCAGCATTTT
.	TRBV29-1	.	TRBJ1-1	CSVVLREKGTEAFF	TGCAGCGTTGTTTTAAGAGAGAAAGGAACTGAAGCTTTCTTT
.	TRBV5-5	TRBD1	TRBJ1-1	CASSLVGAGTGKNTEAFF	TGTGCCAGCAGCTTGGTGGGGGCCGGGACAGGGAAGAACACTGAAGCTTTCTTT
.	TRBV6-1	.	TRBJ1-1	CASDTGGGYAGEAFF	TGTGCCAGCGATACGGGAGGGGGTTACGCTGGTGAAGCTTTCTTT
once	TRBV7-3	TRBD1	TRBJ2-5	CASSLMDRGRGETQYF	TGTGCCAGCAGCTTAATGGACAGGGGTCGGGGAGAGACCCAGTACTTC
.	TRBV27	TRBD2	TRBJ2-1	CASRTSGTSAYNEQFF	TGTGCCAGCAGGACCTCGGGGACTAGCGCTTACAATGAGCAGTTCTTC
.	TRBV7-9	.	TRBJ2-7	CASSFSYEQYF	TGTGCCAGCAGCTTCAGCTACGAGCAGTACTTC
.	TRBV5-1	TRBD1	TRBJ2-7	CASSTGTAIDEQYF	TGCGCCAGCAGCACCGGGACAGCAATCGACGAGCAGTACTTC
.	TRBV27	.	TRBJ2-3	CASSWEGFGTDTQYF	TGTGCCAGCAGTTGGGAAGGGTTCGGCACAGATACGCAGTATTTT
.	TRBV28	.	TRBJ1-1	CASSSDLRQAFF	TGTGCCAGCAGTTCGGACCTAAGGCAAGCTTTCTTT
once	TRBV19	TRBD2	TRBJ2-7	CASSTPAAGVSGTSGSYEQYF	TGTGCCAGTAGTACCCCCGCTGCAGGGGTCTCCGGGACTAGCGGTTCCTACGAGCAGTACTTC
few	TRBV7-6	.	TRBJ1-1	CASSFGSYTEAFF	TGTGCCAGCAGCTTCGGGTCGTACACTGAAGCTTTCTTT
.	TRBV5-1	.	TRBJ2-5	CASSLTFITETQYF	TGCGCCAGCAGCTTAACCTTTATAACCGAGACCCAGTACTTC
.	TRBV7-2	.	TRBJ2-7	CASSLSAGREQYF	TGTGCCAGCAGCTTGAGCGCAGGGAGGGAGCAGTACTTC
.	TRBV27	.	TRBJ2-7	CASTPYGQDYEQYF	TGTGCCAGCACCCCCTATGGACAAGACTACGAGCAGTACTTC
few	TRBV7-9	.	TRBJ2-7	CASSYEGRNPPEQYF	TGTGCCAGCAGCTACGAGGGACGGAATCCTCCCGAGCAGTACTTC
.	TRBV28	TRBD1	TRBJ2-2	CASSLYGTGVAGELFF	TGTGCCAGCAGTTTATACGGGACAGGGGTTGCCGGGGAGCTGTTTTTT
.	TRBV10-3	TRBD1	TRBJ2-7	CAISDGTGTYEQYF	TGTGCCATCAGTGATGGGACAGGCACCTACGAGCAGTACTTC
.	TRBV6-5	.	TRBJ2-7	CASSYGADNEQYF	TGTGCCAGCAGTTACGGGGCGGATAACGAGCAGTACTTC
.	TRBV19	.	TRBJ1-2	CASSRTGDGVYGYTF	TGTGCCAGTAGTAGAACCGGGGACGGAGTTTATGGCTACACCTTC
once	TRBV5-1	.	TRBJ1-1	CASSFTEGTEAFF	TGCGCCAGCAGCTTTACAGAAGGAACTGAAGCTTTCTTT
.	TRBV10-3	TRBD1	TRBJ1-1	CAISEGRGAFF	TGTGCCATCAGTGAGGGCAGGGGGGCTTTCTTT
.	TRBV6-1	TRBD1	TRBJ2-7	CASRRDREASYEQYF	TGTGCCAGCAGAAGGGACAGGGAGGCCTCCTACGAGCAGTACTTC
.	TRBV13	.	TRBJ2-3	CASSSGLFGDTDTQYF	TGTGCCAGCAGCTCGGGACTGTTTGGGGACACAGATACGCAGTATTTT
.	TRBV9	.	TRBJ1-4	CASSVEAATNEKLFF	TGTGCCAGCAGCGTAGAAGCTGCAACTAATGAAAAACTGTTTTTT
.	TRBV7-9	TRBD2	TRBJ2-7	CASSLGLAEGYEQYF	TGTGCCAGCAGCCTGGGGCTAGCGGAGGGGTACGAGCAGTACTTC
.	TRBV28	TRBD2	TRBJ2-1	CASSPRGAGANEQFF	TGTGCCAGCAGTCCCCGTGGAGCGGGGGCCAATGAGCAGTTCTTC
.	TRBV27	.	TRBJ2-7	CASRDSAYEQYF	TGTGCCAGCAGGGACAGTGCCTACGAGCAGTACTTC
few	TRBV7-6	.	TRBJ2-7	CASSLAGDRQYF	TGTGCCAGCAGCTTAGCAGGCGACAGGCAGTACTTC
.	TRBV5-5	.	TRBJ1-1	CASSASLSNTEAFF	TGTGCCAGCAGCGCCTCCCTCTCGAACACTGAAGCTTTCTTT
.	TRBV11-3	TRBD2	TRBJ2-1	CASSPRAGGEQFF	TGTGCCAGCAGCCCCCGGGCGGGAGGTGAGCAGTTCTTC
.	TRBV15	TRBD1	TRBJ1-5	CATSRRGLPPGTGKGQPQHF	TGTGCCACCAGCAGAAGAGGACTACCTCCCGGGACAGGGAAAGGTCAGCCCCAGCATTTT
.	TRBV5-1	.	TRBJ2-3	CASSLSRSDTQYF	TGCGCCAGCAGCTTGTCCAGATCAGATACGCAGTATTTT
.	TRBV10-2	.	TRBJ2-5	CASTLSRARGSETQYF	TGCGCCAGCACCCTTTCGAGGGCAAGGGGTTCAGAGACCCAGTACTTC
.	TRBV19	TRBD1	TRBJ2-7	CASSGTGASSYEQYF	TGTGCCAGTAGCGGGACAGGGGCGAGCTCCTACGAGCAGTACTTC
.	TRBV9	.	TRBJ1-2	CASSVGGGSNGYTF	TGTGCCAGCAGCGTAGGAGGAGGGAGTAATGGCTACACCTTC
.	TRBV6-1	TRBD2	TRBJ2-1	CASSEARSSGSAYNEQFF	TGTGCCAGCAGTGAAGCCAGATCTAGCGGGAGTGCCTACAATGAGCAGTTCTTC
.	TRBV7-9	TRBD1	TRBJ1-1	CASSLAGDRAEAFF	TGTGCCAGCAGCTTAGCGGGGGACAGGGCTGAAGCTTTCTTT
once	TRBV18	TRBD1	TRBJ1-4	CASSGGQGKEEKLFF	TGTGCCAGCTCAGGTGGACAGGGGAAGGAGGAAAAACTGTTTTTT